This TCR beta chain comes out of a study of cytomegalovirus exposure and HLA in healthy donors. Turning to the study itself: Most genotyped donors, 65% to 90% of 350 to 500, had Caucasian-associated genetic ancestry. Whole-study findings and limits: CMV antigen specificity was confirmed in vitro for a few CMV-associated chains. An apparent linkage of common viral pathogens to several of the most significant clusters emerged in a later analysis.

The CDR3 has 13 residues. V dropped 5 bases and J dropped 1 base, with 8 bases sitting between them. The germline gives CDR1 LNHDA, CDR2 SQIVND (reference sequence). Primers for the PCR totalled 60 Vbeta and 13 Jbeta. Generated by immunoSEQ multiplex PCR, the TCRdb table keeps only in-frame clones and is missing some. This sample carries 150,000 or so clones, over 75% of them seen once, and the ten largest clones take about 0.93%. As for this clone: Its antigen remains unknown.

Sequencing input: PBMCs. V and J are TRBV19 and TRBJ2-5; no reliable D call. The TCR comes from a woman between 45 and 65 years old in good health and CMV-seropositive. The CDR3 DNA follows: TGTGCCAGTAGTCAGGTGGGCCAAGAGACCCAGTACTTC. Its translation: CASSQVGQETQYF.